This TCR beta chain was sequenced for a study of OX40 agonist ivuxolimab in advanced cancers. Study outcomes and limitations: The authors did not determine the antigen specificity of the expanded peripheral T cells.

The germline gives CDR1 MDHEN, CDR2 SYDVKM. Trimming took 6 bases from V and 6 from J, leaving 14 bases between them. CDR3 length equals 13 residues. Repertoires were generated with immunoSEQ multiplex PCR, while TCRdb's copy carries only in-frame clones and drops some. The profile shows roughly 63,000 clones, 86% of them singletons. About this clone: Its antigen is unknown.

This receptor was taken from an adult with an advanced solid tumor such as melanoma, head and neck, liver or kidney cancer. The material sequenced was CD4+ or CD8+ T cells sorted from blood, taken in a trial of the OX40 agonist ivuxolimab. This chain links TRBV28 with TRBJ2-5; the D gene is possibly TRBD2 (6 bases). CDR3 loop: CASSRGVQKTQYF. CDR3 nucleotides: TGTGCCAGCAGCCGCGGGGTACAAAAGACCCAGTACTTC.